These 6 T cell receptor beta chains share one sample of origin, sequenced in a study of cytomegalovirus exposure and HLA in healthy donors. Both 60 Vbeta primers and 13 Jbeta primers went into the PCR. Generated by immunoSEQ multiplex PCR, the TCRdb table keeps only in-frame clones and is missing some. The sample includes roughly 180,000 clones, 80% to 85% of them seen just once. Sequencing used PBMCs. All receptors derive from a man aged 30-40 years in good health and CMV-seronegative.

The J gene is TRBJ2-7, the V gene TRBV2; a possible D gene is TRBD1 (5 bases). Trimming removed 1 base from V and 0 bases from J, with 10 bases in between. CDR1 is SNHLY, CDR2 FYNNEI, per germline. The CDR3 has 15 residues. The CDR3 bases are TGTGCCAGCAGTGAAGGACAGACCATCTCCTACGAGCAGTACTTC. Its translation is CASSEGQTISYEQYF. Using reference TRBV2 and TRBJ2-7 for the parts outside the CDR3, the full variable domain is EPEVTQTPSHQVTQMGQEVILRCVPISNHLYFYWYRQILGQKVEFLVSFYNNEISEKSEIFDDQFSVERPDGSNFTLKIRSTKLEDSAMYFCASSEGQTISYEQYFGPGTRLTVT.

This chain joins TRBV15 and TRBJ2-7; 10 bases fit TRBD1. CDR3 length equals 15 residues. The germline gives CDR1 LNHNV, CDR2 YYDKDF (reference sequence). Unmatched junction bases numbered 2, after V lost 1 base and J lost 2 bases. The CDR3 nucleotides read TGTGCCACCAGCAGAGCCGGGACAGGGGCCTACGAGCAGTACTTC. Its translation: CATSRAGTGAYEQYF.

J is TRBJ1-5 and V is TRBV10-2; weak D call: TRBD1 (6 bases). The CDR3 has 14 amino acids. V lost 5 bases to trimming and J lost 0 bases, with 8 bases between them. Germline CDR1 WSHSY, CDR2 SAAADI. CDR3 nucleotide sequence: TGCGCCAGCAGTCTAGGGGGTAGCAATCAGCCCCAGCATTTT. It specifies CASSLGGSNQPQHF.

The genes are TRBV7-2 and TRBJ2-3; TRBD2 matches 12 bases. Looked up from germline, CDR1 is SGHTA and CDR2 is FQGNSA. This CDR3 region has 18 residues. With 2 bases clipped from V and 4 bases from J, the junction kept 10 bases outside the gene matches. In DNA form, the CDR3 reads TGTGCCAGCAGCTTAAAGTACCGGCTAGCGGGAGGGGCAGATACGCAGTATTTT. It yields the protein CASSLKYRLAGGADTQYF. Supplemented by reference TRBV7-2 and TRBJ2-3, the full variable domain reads GAGVSQSPSNKVTEKGKDVELRCDPISGHTALYWYRQSLGQGLEFLIYFQGNSAPDKSGLPSDRFSAERTGGSVSTLTIQRTQQEDSAVYLCASSLKYRLAGGADTQYFGPGTRLTVL.

The CDR3 sequence is CASSFVSGWGNEQFF. In DNA, the CDR3 is TGTGCCAGCAGCTTTGTTTCGGGGTGGGGTAATGAGCAGTTCTTC. The chain links TRBV7-9 to TRBJ2-1; D possibly corresponds to TRBD2 (5 bases). Germline V gives CDR1 SEHNR, CDR2 FQNEAQ (reference sequence). With 3 bases removed from V and 7 bases from J, the gap between germline ends came to 16 bases. The CDR3 runs to 15 residues.

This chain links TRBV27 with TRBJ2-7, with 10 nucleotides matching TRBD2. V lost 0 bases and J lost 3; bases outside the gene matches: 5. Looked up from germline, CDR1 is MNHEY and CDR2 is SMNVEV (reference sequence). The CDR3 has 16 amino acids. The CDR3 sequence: CASSLSLASGSYEQYF. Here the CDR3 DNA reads TGTGCCAGCAGTTTATCTTTGGCTAGCGGGAGCTACGAGCAGTACTTC.